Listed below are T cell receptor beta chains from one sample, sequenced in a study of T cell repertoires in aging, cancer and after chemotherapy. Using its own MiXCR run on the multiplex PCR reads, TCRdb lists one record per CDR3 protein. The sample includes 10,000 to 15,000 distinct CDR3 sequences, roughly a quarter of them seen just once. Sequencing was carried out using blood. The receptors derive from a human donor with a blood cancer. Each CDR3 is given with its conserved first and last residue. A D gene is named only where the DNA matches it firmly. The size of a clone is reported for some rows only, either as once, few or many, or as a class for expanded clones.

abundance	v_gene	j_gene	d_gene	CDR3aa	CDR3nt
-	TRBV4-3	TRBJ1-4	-	CASSQVGTTTNEKLFF	TGCGCCAGCAGCCAAGTCGGGACGACAACTAATGAAAAACTGTTTTTT
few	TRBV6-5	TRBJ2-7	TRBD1	CASSYSLPGHPLRGLYEQYF	TGTGCCAGCAGTTATTCCTTGCCGGGACATCCACTAAGGGGGCTCTACGAGCAGTACTTC
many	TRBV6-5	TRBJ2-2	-	CASSYSRGEYTGELFF	TGTGCCAGCAGTTACTCAAGGGGAGAGTACACCGGGGAGCTGTTTTTT
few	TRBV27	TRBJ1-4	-	CASSFVIGGEKLFF	TGTGCCAGCAGTTTTGTCATTGGGGGGGAAAAACTGTTTTTT
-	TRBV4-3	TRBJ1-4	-	CASSQAVGEKLFF	TGCGCCAGCAGCCAGGCCGTCGGGGAAAAACTGTTTTTT
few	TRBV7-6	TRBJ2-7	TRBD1	CASSLDRGPYEQYF	TGTGCCAGCAGTCTTGACAGGGGGCCTTACGAGCAGTACTTC
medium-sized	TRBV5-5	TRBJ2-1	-	CASSFSSAKEFF	TGTGCCAGCAGCTTTTCCTCGGCTAAGGAGTTCTTC
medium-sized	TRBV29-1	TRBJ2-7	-	CSAGDGYSYEQYF	TGCAGCGCCGGTGACGGCTACTCCTACGAGCAGTACTTC
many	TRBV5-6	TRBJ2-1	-	CASPGGPLTYNEQFF	TGTGCCAGCCCCGGGGGACCTCTCACCTACAATGAGCAGTTCTTC
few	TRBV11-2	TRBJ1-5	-	CASSWQDNQPQHF	TGTGCCAGCTCTTGGCAGGACAATCAGCCCCAGCATTTT
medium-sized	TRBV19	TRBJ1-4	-	CASSPDRFYEKLFF	TGTGCCAGTAGCCCCGACAGGTTTTACGAAAAACTGTTTTTT
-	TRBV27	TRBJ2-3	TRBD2	CASSPLSFWLAGLGTGTDTQYF	TGTGCCAGCAGTCCATTGTCCTTCTGGCTAGCGGGATTGGGCACGGGGACAGATACGCAGTATTTT
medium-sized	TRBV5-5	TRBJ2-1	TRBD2	CASSLHPGLNYNEQFF	TGTGCCAGCAGCTTACACCCGGGACTAAATTACAATGAGCAGTTCTTC
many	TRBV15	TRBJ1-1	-	CATSRQGLNTEAFF	TGTGCCACCAGCAGACAGGGGTTGAACACTGAAGCTTTCTTT
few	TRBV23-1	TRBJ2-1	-	CASSQSKQSSYNEQFF	TGCGCCAGCAGTCAATCGAAGCAGAGCTCCTACAATGAGCAGTTCTTC
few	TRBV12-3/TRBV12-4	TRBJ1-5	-	CASSLTDSSNQPQHF	TGTGCCAGCAGTTTAACCGACAGCAGCAATCAGCCCCAGCATTTT
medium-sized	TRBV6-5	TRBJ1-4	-	CASRSSLNEKLFF	TGTGCCAGCAGGTCCTCCCTTAATGAAAAACTGTTTTTT
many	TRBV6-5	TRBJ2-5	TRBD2	CASEKHSDGRGGTQYF	TGTGCCAGCGAAAAGCATTCGGATGGTCGCGGGGGGACCCAGTACTTC
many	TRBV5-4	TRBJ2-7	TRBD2	CASSLASGAQNYEQYF	TGTGCCAGCAGCTTGGCCAGCGGGGCCCAGAACTACGAGCAGTACTTC
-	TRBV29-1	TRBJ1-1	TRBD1	CSALTGRDTEAFF	TGCAGCGCCCTGACAGGGAGGGACACTGAAGCTTTCTTT
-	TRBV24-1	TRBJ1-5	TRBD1	CATSLQGAAQHF	TGTGCCACCAGTCTCCAGGGGGCGGCCCAGCATTTT
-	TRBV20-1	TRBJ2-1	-	CSASRSAHQGYNEQFF	TGCAGTGCTAGTCGTAGCGCCCATCAAGGTTACAATGAGCAGTTCTTC
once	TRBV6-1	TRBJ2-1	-	CASSEQGNSYNEQFF	TGTGCCAGCAGTGAACAGGGTAACTCCTACAATGAGCAGTTCTTC
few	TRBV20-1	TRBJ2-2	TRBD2	CSARGTPLAGGTTGELFF	TGCAGTGCTAGAGGAACCCCCCTAGCGGGAGGTACCACCGGGGAGCTGTTTTTT
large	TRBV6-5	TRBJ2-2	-	CASSYSETGELFF	TGTGCCAGCAGTTACTCGGAGACCGGGGAGCTGTTTTTT
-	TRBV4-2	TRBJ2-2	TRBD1	CASSQGVGTGGTGELFF	TGCGCCAGCAGCCAAGGGGTGGGGACAGGGGGCACCGGGGAGCTGTTTTTT
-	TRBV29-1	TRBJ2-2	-	CSASTDNTGELFF	TGCAGCGCGTCGACAGATAACACCGGGGAGCTGTTTTTT
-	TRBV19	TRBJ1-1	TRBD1	CASTPDRGGTEAFF	TGTGCCAGTACCCCGGACAGGGGGGGCACTGAAGCTTTCTTT
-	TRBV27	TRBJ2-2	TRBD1	CASSSRAGGSPGELFF	TGTGCCAGCAGTTCCCGGGCAGGGGGCTCTCCCGGGGAGCTGTTTTTT
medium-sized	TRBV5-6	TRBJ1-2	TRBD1	CASSLVGQGLRGYTF	TGTGCCAGCAGCTTGGTAGGACAGGGCCTCAGAGGCTACACCTTC
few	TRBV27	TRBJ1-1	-	CASSLSGGVNTEAFF	TGTGCCAGCAGTTTATCCGGGGGCGTGAACACTGAAGCTTTCTTT
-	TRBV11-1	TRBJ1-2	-	CASSLSEDPVGGRRYGYTF	TGTGCCAGCAGTTTATCGGAGGATCCAGTAGGGGGAAGACGGTATGGCTACACCTTC
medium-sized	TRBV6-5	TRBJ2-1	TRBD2	CASTNPQGGDNEQFF	TGTGCCAGCACCAACCCCCAGGGAGGGGACAATGAGCAGTTCTTC
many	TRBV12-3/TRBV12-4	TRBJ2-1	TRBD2	CASSPRTSGGSEQFF	TGTGCCAGCAGTCCCCGGACTAGCGGGGGGTCTGAGCAGTTCTTC
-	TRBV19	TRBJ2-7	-	CASSIVGESSYEQYF	TGTGCCAGTAGTATAGTAGGGGAAAGCTCCTACGAGCAGTACTTC
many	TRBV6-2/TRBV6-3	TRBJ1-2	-	CASTLDRTTNYGYTF	TGTGCCAGCACCCTGGACCGAACAACTAACTATGGCTACACCTTC
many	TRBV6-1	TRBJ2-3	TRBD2	CASSEGVASGSTDTQYF	TGTGCCAGCAGTGAAGGGGTGGCTAGCGGTTCCACAGATACGCAGTATTTT
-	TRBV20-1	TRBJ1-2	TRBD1	CSARDPRQGENYGYTF	TGCAGTGCTAGAGACCCTCGACAGGGGGAGAACTATGGCTACACCTTC
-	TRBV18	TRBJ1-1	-	CASSPGAGTEAFF	TGTGCCAGCTCACCAGGTGCGGGTACTGAAGCTTTCTTT
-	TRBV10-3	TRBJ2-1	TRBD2	CAISEVTSGGASYNEQFF	TGTGCCATCAGTGAGGTGACTAGCGGGGGGGCCTCCTACAATGAGCAGTTCTTC
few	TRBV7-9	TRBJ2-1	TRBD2	CASSLAMLNLAGWGEQFF	TGTGCCAGCAGCTTAGCCATGCTAAACCTAGCGGGATGGGGTGAGCAGTTCTTC
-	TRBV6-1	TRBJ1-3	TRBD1	CASSQGAIGNTIYF	TGTGCCAGCAGTCAGGGGGCGATTGGAAACACCATATATTTT
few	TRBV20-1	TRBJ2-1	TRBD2	CSASPGLAVYNEQFF	TGCAGTGCTAGCCCAGGACTAGCGGTCTACAATGAGCAGTTCTTC
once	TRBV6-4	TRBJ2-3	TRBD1	CASSDSGTGGTDTQYF	TGTGCCAGCAGTGACTCGGGAACAGGGGGCACAGATACGCAGTATTTT
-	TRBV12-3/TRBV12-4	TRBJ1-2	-	CASTSLGGDYGYTF	TGTGCCAGCACCAGTTTGGGGGGCGACTATGGCTACACCTTC
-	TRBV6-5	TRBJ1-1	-	CASSEFPGLNTEAFF	TGTGCCAGCAGTGAATTCCCAGGCCTGAACACTGAAGCTTTCTTT
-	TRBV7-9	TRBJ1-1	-	CASTTFFHRNTEAFF	TGTGCCAGCACAACCTTTTTTCACAGGAACACTGAAGCTTTCTTT
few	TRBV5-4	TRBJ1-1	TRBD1	CASSEGQVNTEAFF	TGTGCCAGCAGCGAGGGACAGGTGAACACTGAAGCTTTCTTT
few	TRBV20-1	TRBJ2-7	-	CSARATRSYEQYF	TGCAGTGCCAGGGCCACCCGCTCCTACGAGCAGTACTTC
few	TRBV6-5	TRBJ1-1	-	CASSWDTGGTEAFF	TGTGCCAGCAGTTGGGACACCGGGGGGACTGAAGCTTTCTTT
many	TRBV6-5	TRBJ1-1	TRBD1	CASSLAGGNTEAFF	TGTGCCAGCAGTCTCGCAGGGGGGAACACTGAAGCTTTCTTT
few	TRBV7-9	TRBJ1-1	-	CASRIPGGTEAFF	TGTGCCAGCAGAATACCGGGAGGGACTGAAGCTTTCTTT